This entry lists 16 T cell receptor beta chains sequenced from one sample in a study of lymphopenia after photon versus proton radiotherapy. Only in-frame clones appear in the TCRdb table, and some are missing; sequencing was by immunoSEQ multiplex PCR. The top ten hold roughly 15% of the sample, which has tens of thousands of clones, around nine tenths seen once. The starting material was peripheral blood, obtained from a patient treated with photon-based radiotherapy. These receptors all stem from a man aged 55 to 70 with cholangiocarcinoma.

A single count supports this clone. CDR3 sequence: CASRGPGSHEQYF. DNA for the CDR3: TGTGCCAGTCGGGGGCCAGGGAGCCACGAGCAGTACTTC. The V gene is TRBV27, the J gene TRBJ2-7; D is possibly TRBD1 or TRBD2 (6 bases each). This CDR3 region has 13 residues. Trimming cost V 9 bases and J 5 bases, with 17 bases left between them. Germline CDR1 MNHEY, CDR2 SMNVEV (reference sequence).

The CDR3 region is CASSAPGQMTGELFF. Here the CDR3 DNA reads TGTGCCAGTAGTGCCCCGGGACAGATGACCGGGGAGCTGTTTTTT. The chain is built from TRBV19 and TRBJ2-2; 7 bases are a match to TRBD1. The V gene's germline CDR1 is LNHDA and CDR2 SQIVND (reference sequence). The CDR3 totals 15 residues. Trimming at V came to 5 bases and at J to 5 bases, leaving 8 bases not matched to a gene.

The chain has TRBV10-3 and TRBJ1-1, with 8 bases matching TRBD1. The CDR3 runs to 14 residues. Looked up from germline, CDR1 is ENHRY and CDR2 is SYGVKD. J was trimmed by 6 bases and V by 2 bases; bases with no gene match: 5. The chain's CDR3 is CAISEDRGFSEAFF. For the CDR3, the DNA is TGTGCCATCAGTGAGGACAGGGGTTTCTCTGAAGCTTTCTTT.

V gene TRBV29-1 combines with J gene TRBJ2-1, with D perhaps TRBD2 (6 bases). The germline V gene encodes CDR1 SQVTM and CDR2 ANQGSEA. The CDR3 extends over 13 amino acids. Trimming removed 1 base at V and 9 bases at J, with 13 bases between. The DNA of the CDR3 is TGCAGCGTTGAAGTAGCGGTGGGGACTGAGCAGTTCTTC. Its translation: CSVEVAVGTEQFF.

V and J are TRBV11-2 and TRBJ1-3; D remains ambiguous. Trimming stripped 1 base from V and 0 bases from J, with 7 bases between. CDR1 and CDR2 (germline): SGHAT, FQNNGV. The CDR3 has 15 residues. The CDR3 nucleotides read TGTGCCAGCAGCTTAGGCTGGCTCTCTGGAAACACCATATATTTT. Translating gives CASSLGWLSGNTIYF.

This sequence joins TRBV11-2 and TRBJ2-1, with 13 bases matching TRBD2. In germline, CDR1 is SGHAT, CDR2 FQNNGV. The junction had 2 bases not matched to a gene; V was cut back by 5 bases and J by 4 bases. The CDR3 has 15 residues. The CDR3 protein is CASSRLAGGYNEQFF. The CDR3 DNA is TGTGCCAGCAGCCGACTAGCGGGGGGTTACAATGAGCAGTTCTTC.

CDR3: CASSWGRGQGAVEQFF. CDR3 nucleotide sequence: TGTGCCAGCAGTTGGGGTAGGGGACAGGGGGCTGTTGAGCAGTTCTTC. This chain connects TRBV7-3 to TRBJ2-1, with 12 bases that match TRBD1. CDR3 size: 16 residues. Germline loops: CDR1 SGHTA, CDR2 FQGTGA. V was pared by 6 bases and J by 9 bases, with 12 bases of the junction left unmatched.

This clone was observed once. The gene calls are TRBV10-3 and TRBJ2-7, with D possibly being TRBD1 (5 bases). Germline CDR1 reads ENHRY; CDR2 reads SYGVKD. The CDR3 length is 13 residues. V was cut by 7 bases and J by 3 bases, with 13 bases left in between. CDR3 sequence (DNA): TGTGCCATCAAAGACAGTTTGGGCTACGAGCAGTACTTC. As protein: CAIKDSLGYEQYF.

The chain recombines TRBV7-9 with TRBJ2-2; 8 positions match TRBD1. This CDR3 has 15 amino acids. From germline, CDR1 is SEHNR and CDR2 FQNEAQ (reference sequence). Losses at the gene ends were 5 bases for V and 3 bases for J; bases not matched to a gene: 5. CDR3 amino acids: CASSIQGADTGELFF. CDR3 DNA sequence: TGTGCCAGCAGCATTCAGGGGGCGGACACCGGGGAGCTGTTTTTT.

The gene calls are TRBV7-9 and TRBJ2-1; weak D call: TRBD1 (6 bases). V lost 5 bases and J 3 bases, leaving 11 bases between the germline ends. CDR1 and CDR2 from the germline V gene are SEHNR and FQNEAQ (reference sequence). This CDR3 is built from 14 residues. CDR3 DNA: TGTGCCAGCAGCCCGGGACATAACTACAATGAGCAGTTCTTC. As protein: CASSPGHNYNEQFF.

The chain carries TRBV7-2 and TRBJ2-1; no clear D. Trimming removed 1 base from V and 8 bases from J, with 3 bases in between. This CDR3 spans 11 amino acids. Germline V gene data show CDR1 as SGHTA and CDR2 as FQGNSA. CDR3 loop: CASSLVDEQFF. As DNA, the CDR3 is TGTGCCAGCAGCTTAGTTGATGAGCAGTTCTTC.

The chain is built from TRBV28 and TRBJ2-5, with D possibly matching TRBD1 (5 bases). The length of the CDR3 is 17 residues. Germline CDR1 reads MDHEN; CDR2 reads SYDVKM. Trimming took 4 bases from V and 5 from J, leaving 23 bases between them. Here the CDR3 DNA reads TGTGCCAGCAGTTCTTCCCCGCCAGGGCTGTTTCCCGAGACCCAGTACTTC. Translated, it gives CASSSSPPGLFPETQYF.

This chain joins TRBV9 and TRBJ1-3; D uncertain. The CDR3 sequence is 18 residues long. Germline V lookup: CDR1 SGDLS, CDR2 YYNGEE. V was cut by 2 bases and J by 0 bases, with 18 bases left in between. CDR3 in DNA: TGTGCCAGCAGCGTCGGATCCGCCCCAGTTAACTCTGGAAACACCATATATTTT. Translation: CASSVGSAPVNSGNTIYF.

This clone has just one count. This chain connects TRBV13 to TRBJ1-3; no clear D. Germline V gives CDR1 PRHDT, CDR2 FYEKMQ (reference sequence). V was cut by 0 bases and J by 2 bases, with 14 bases left in between. This CDR3 spans 17 amino acids. CDR3 nucleotide sequence: TGTGCCAGCAGCTTAGGGGTTGAAGACTTAACTGGAAACACCATATATTTT. This translates into CASSLGVEDLTGNTIYF.

The CDR3 is CASSLLTNTEAFF. CDR3 bases: TGTGCCAGCAGCTTACTGACGAACACTGAAGCTTTCTTT. The chain recombines TRBV7-7 with TRBJ1-1; D is unresolved. The CDR3 runs 13 residues. The V and J ends lost 2 bases and 1 base respectively, with 5 bases between them. Germline CDR1 and CDR2: SSHAT and FNYEAQ (reference sequence).

The rearrangement links TRBV7-8 to TRBJ1-5, with a possible D match to TRBD1 (6 bases). V lost 3 bases and J lost 6, with 15 bases in between. CDR3 size: 15 residues. Germline V gene lookup returns CDR1 SGHVS and CDR2 FQNEAQ. CDR3 DNA: TGTGCCAGCAGCTTCATCGGGGGGCGACCTCAGCCCCAGCATTTT. The encoded protein is CASSFIGGRPQPQHF.